Described below is a single T cell receptor beta chain sequence and its context. Preparing the TCRbeta library involved the use of unique molecular identifiers. One entry per CDR3 protein, called by TCRdb with MiXCR from the PCR reads. Of a few hundred thousand distinct CDR3 sequences in the sample, 9.9% were seen once. CDR1 and CDR2 (germline): KGHDR, SFDVKD. The CDR3 is 16 residues long. Germline trimming cut 2 bases from V and 2 bases from J; bases unmatched to any gene: 3. The data stem from a study of T-cell reconstitution after alpha-beta-depleted transplantation in children. The clonotype was recovered from a human donor who donated a stem cell graft to a child with SCID. The sample here was PBMCs from the stem cell graft donor, taken from the stem cell graft. This chain links TRBV24-1 with TRBJ2-1, with TRBD2 matching over 9 bases. In DNA form, the CDR3 reads TGTGCCACCAGTGATTCGAGCGGGGGGACCTACAATGAGCAGTTCTTC. This encodes CATSDSSGGTYNEQFF.